The sequence of this T cell receptor beta chain was determined in a study of shared clonotypes between healthy human individuals. At the level of the study: Three plates each covered CD4 naive and memory; CD8 naive two, CD8 memory one.

A word on this clone: Its antigen remains unidentified.

The study's findings and limits: It was the non-shared clonotypes that had lower generation probabilities than clonotypes shared by all four donors.

Here immunoSEQ multiplex PCR was the method, and the copy in TCRdb shows in-frame clones only, minus some. Of approximately 2,000,000 clones listed, less than 95% were seen once; the top ten hold 0.37%. The V gene's germline CDR1 is MDHEN and CDR2 SYDVKM. V was clipped by 6 bases and J by 3 bases, with 9 bases between them. The CDR3 length is 12 residues. The chain couples TRBV28 to TRBJ2-7; D is uncertain. The sequencing sample was made of naive CD4+ T cells from PBMCs. Subset: CD45RA+ positively selected. The TCR was taken from a man aged 18 to 35 in good health. Some clones in this sample may be carry-over from other donors' samples. CDR3 bases: TGTGCCAGCAGCGCGTCGGACTACGAGCAGTACTTC. Translated: CASSASDYEQYF. Full variable domain (rest looked up from reference TRBV28 and TRBJ2-7): DVKVTQSSRYLVKRTGEKVFLECVQDMDHENMFWYRQDPGLGLRLIYFSYDVKMKEKGDIPEGYSVSREKKERFSLILESASTNQTSMYLCASSASDYEQYFGPGTRLTVT.